This TCR beta chain is drawn from a study of control samples from healthy donors and cancer patients. TCRdb's table, derived via immunoSEQ multiplex PCR, lists solely in-frame clones and lacks some. The profile covers about 98,000 clones, with just over 90% appearing a single time and 2% to 2.5% taken by the ten largest. Sequenced material: blood. The clonotype was recovered from a woman under 30 in good health.

This CDR3 reads CASSPLSGVGDEQYF. Written as DNA, the CDR3 is TGTGCCAGCTCACCATTGTCAGGGGTCGGCGACGAGCAGTACTTC. V and J are TRBV18 and TRBJ2-7; D might be TRBD1 (6 bases). V lost 2 bases and J lost 5, with 16 bases in between. The CDR3 contains 15 residues. Germline V gives CDR1 KGHSH, CDR2 LQKENI.